The following is a TCR beta chain sequence with its context. The antigen remains unidentified. The data are from a study of T cells expressing NK-cell markers. Study context: In the group of eight sequenced donors, seven were HCMV-seropositive and one was seronegative.

The study, taken as a whole, reports: Unclear, still, was the HCMV specificity of the expanded NKG2C+ T cell clones. One observes that, in several donors, these clonotypes were also the leading ones within the CD3+CD56-NKG2C+ fraction.

It was by 5'RACE template switching with UMIs that TCR beta cDNA was made. Using the 5' RACE reads, TCRdb records one entry per CDR3 protein without DNA. The sample yields 150,000 to 200,000 distinct CDR3 sequences, of which the top ten take up roughly 21%. The source of this sequence is a man between 18 and 69 years old in good health. Sequencing was performed on blood T cells: a sorted CD56 or NKG2C T cell subset, CD4+ or CD8+ T cells, or bulk PBMC T cells (not recorded which).

The CDR3: CASSPRHGQVGGGNTIYF. This chain connects TRBV3-1 to TRBJ1-3; TCRdb selects TRBD1, and the lack of DNA leaves this call unchecked. Germline V gene lookup returns CDR1 LGHDT and CDR2 YNNKEL (reference sequence). The CDR3 runs 18 residues.